This T cell receptor (beta chain) was profiled in a study of T cells expressing NK-cell markers. Per the germline V gene, CDR1 is SGHKS and CDR2 is YYEKEE (reference sequence). The CDR3 length is 15 residues. TCR beta cDNA was made by 5'RACE template switching with UMIs. For each CDR3 protein, TCRdb gives one entry from its re-call of the 5' RACE reads, without DNA. The sample shows roughly 390,000 distinct CDR3 sequences, and about 10% sits with its ten largest clones. The rearrangement links TRBV5-5 to TRBJ1-1; TCRdb's D call of TRBD1 is untestable without DNA. This clonotype originated in a woman between 45 and 60 years old in good health. Sequencing was performed on blood T cells: a sorted CD56 or NKG2C T cell subset, CD4+ or CD8+ T cells, or bulk PBMC T cells (not recorded which). CDR3: CASSYWDRENTEAFF.